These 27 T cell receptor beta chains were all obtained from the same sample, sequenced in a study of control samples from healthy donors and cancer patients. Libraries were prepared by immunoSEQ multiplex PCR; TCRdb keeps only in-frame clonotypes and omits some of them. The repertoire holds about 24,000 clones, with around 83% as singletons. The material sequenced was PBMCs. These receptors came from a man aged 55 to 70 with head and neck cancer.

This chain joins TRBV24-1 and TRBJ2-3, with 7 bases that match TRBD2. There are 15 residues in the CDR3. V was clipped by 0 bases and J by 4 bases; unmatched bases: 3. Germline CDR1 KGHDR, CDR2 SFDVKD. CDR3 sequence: CATSDLHRGADTQYF. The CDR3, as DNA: TGTGCCACCAGTGATTTGCACCGGGGGGCAGATACGCAGTATTTT.

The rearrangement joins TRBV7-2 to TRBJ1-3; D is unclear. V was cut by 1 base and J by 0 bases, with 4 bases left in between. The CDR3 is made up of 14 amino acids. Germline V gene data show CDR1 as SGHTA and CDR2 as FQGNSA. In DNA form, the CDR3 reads TGTGCCAGCAGCTTAGGTACCTCTGGAAACACCATATATTTT. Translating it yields CASSLGTSGNTIYF.

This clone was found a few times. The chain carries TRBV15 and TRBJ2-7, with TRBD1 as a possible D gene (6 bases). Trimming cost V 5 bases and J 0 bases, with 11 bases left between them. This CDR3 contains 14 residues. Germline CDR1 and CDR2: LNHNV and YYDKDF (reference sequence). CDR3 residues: CATSHRDSSYEQYF. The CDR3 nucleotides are TGTGCCACCAGCCACAGGGATAGCTCCTACGAGCAGTACTTC.

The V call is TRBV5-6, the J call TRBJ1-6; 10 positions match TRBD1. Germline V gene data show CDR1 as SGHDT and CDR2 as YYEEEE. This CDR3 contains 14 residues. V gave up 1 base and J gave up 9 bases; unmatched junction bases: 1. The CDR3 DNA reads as TGTGCCAGCAGCTTGAGGGACAGGGGTTCACCCCTCCACTTT. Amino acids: CASSLRDRGSPLHF.

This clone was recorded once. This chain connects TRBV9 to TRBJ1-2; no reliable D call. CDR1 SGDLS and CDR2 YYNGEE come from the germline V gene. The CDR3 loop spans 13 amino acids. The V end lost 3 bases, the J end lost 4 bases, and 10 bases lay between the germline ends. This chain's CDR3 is CASSAGGIYGYTF. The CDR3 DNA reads TGTGCCAGCAGCGCCGGAGGAATCTATGGCTACACCTTC.

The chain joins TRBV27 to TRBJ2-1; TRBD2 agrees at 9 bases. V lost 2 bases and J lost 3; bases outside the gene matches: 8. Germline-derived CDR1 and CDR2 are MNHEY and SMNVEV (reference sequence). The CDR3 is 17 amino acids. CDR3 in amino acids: CASSLTPGLAHYNEQFF. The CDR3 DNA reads TGTGCCAGCAGTTTAACCCCGGGACTAGCACACTACAATGAGCAGTTCTTC.

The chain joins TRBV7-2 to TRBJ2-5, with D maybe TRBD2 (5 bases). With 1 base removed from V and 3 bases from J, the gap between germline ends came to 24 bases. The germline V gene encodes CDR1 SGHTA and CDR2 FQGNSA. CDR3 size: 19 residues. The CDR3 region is CASSLEDEYLAYMEETQYF. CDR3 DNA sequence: TGTGCCAGCAGCTTAGAAGACGAGTATCTAGCCTACATGGAAGAGACCCAGTACTTC.

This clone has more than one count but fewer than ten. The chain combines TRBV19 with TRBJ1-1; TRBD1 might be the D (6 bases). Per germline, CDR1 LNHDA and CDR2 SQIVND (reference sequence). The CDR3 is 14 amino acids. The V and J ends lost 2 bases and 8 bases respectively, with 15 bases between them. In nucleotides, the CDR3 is TGTGCCAGTAGTATACCGGGGACATATCTGGAAGCTTTCTTT. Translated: CASSIPGTYLEAFF.

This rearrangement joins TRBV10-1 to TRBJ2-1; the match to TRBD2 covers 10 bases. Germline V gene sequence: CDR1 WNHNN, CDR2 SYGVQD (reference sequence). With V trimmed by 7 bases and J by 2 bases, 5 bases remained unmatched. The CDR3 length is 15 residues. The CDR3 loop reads CASTLAGGPYNEQFF. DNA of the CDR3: TGCGCCAGCACCTTAGCGGGGGGCCCCTACAATGAGCAGTTCTTC.

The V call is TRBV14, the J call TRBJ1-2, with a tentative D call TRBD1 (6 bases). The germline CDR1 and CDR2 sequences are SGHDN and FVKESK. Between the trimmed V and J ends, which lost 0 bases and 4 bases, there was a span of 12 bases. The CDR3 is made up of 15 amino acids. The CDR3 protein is CASSQDRGGGYGYTF. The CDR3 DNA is TGTGCCAGCAGCCAAGACAGAGGGGGGGGCTATGGCTACACCTTC.

CDR3 residues: CASSLYFPGSSYEQYF. CDR3 bases: TGCGCCAGCAGCTTGTACTTCCCAGGGAGCTCCTACGAGCAGTACTTC. The V gene is TRBV5-1, the J gene TRBJ2-7; D may correspond to TRBD1 or TRBD2 (5 bases each). CDR3 length: 16 amino acids. Germline CDR1 is SGHRS and CDR2 is YFSETQ. V was pared by 1 base and J by 0 bases, with 14 bases between.

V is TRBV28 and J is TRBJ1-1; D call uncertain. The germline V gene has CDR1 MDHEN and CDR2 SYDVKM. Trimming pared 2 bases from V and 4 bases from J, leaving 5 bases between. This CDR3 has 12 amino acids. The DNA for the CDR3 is TGTGCCAGCAGTTTAACTGCCACTGAAGCTTTCTTT. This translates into CASSLTATEAFF.

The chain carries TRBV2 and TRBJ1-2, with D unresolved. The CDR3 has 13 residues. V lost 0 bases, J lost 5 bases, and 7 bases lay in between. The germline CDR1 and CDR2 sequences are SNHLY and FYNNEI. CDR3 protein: CASSEAPMYGYTF. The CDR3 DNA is TGTGCCAGCAGTGAAGCCCCGATGTATGGCTACACCTTC.

CDR3 nucleotide sequence: TGTGCCAGCAGCGGACGACAGAGACGGGCGACCAGCTGGTATGGCTACACCTTC. This codes for CASSGRQRRATSWYGYTF. This rearrangement joins TRBV11-2 to TRBJ1-2; TRBD1 might be the D (5 bases). The CDR3 sequence is 18 residues long. Germline loops: CDR1 SGHAT, CDR2 FQNNGV. Deletions cut 5 bases from V and 5 bases from J, with 27 bases between.

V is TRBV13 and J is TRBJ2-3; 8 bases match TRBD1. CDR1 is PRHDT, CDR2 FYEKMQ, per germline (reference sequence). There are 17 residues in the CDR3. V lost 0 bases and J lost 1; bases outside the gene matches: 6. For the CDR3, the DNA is TGTGCCAGCAGCTTAGGAGGGACAGGAGGGGGCACAGATACGCAGTATTTT. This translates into CASSLGGTGGGTDTQYF.

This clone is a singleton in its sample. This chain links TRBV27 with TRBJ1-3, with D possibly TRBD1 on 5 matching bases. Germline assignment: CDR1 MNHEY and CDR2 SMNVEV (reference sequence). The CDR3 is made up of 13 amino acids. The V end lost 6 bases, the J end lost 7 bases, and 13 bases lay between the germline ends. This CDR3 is CASRGTGGNTIYF. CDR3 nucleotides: TGTGCCAGCAGGGGGACCGGGGGGAACACCATATATTTT.

CDR3 coding DNA: TGTGCCAGCAGTGAAACAGGGATAATGACAGATACGCAGTATTTT. Its protein product is CASSETGIMTDTQYF. The chain is built from TRBV6-1 and TRBJ2-3, with D perhaps matching TRBD1 (6 bases). Germline assignment: CDR1 MNHNS and CDR2 SASEGT. V gave up 2 bases and J gave up 3 bases, with 12 bases separating them. The CDR3 is 15 amino acids.

Here the CDR3 DNA reads TGTGCCACCAGCAGAGAAAAGACTAGCGGGAGCTCCTACGAGCAGTACTTC. It specifies CATSREKTSGSSYEQYF. V gene TRBV15 combines with J gene TRBJ2-7; 12 bases agree with TRBD2. Germline CDR1 reads LNHNV; CDR2 reads YYDKDF (reference sequence). Unmatched junction bases numbered 3, after V lost 0 bases and J lost 0 bases. The CDR3 is 17 amino acids.

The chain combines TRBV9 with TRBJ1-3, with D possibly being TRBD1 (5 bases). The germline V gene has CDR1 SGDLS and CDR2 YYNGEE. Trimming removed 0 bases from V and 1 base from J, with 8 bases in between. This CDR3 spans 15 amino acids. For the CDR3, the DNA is TGTGCCAGCAGCGTAGAGGCAGGGTCTGGAAACACCATATATTTT. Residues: CASSVEAGSGNTIYF.

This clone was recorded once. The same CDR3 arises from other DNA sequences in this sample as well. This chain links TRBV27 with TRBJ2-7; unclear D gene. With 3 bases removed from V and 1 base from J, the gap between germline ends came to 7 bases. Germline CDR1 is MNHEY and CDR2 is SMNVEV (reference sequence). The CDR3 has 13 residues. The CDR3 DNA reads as TGTGCCAGCAGTTTCACCGGGTCCTACGAGCAGTACTTC. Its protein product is CASSFTGSYEQYF.

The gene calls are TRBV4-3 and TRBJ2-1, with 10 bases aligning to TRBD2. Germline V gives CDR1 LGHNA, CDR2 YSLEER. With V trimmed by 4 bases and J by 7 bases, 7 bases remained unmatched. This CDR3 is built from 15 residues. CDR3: CASSPGVAGGNEQFF. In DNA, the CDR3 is TGCGCCAGCAGCCCCGGGGTAGCGGGGGGTAATGAGCAGTTCTTC.

The CDR3 loop is CASRLSGDGILGAGQAGANVLTF. The CDR3 coding sequence is TGTGCAAGTCGCCTCTCTGGGGACGGTATTTTGGGAGCTGGCCAGGCCGGGGCCAACGTCCTGACTTTC. The V gene is TRBV12-2, the J gene TRBJ2-6. TRBV12-2 is deemed a pseudogene. The CDR3 extends over 23 amino acids.

The chain's CDR3 is CASSFSTSGRNEQFF. CDR3 in DNA: TGTGCCAGCAGTTTTAGTACTAGCGGGAGGAATGAGCAGTTCTTC. The V and J genes are TRBV27 and TRBJ2-1, with 12 bases lining up with TRBD2. V shed 3 bases, J shed 7 bases, and the junction held 4 bases outside the gene matches. This CDR3 is 15 amino acids long. CDR1 is MNHEY and CDR2 is SMNVEV in the germline V gene (reference sequence).

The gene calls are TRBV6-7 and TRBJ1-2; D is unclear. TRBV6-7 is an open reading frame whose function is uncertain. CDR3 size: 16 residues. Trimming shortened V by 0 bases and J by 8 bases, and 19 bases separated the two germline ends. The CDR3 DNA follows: TGTGCCAGCAGTTACTCTCAATGTGGAGGCATTCGGGGCTACACCTTC. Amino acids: CASSYSQCGGIRGYTF.

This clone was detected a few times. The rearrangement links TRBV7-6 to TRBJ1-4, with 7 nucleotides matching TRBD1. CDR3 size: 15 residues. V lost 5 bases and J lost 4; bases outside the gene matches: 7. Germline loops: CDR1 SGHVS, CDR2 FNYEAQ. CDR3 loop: CASSQGERGNEKLFF. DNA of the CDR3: TGTGCCAGCAGCCAGGGGGAAAGGGGTAATGAAAAACTGTTTTTT.

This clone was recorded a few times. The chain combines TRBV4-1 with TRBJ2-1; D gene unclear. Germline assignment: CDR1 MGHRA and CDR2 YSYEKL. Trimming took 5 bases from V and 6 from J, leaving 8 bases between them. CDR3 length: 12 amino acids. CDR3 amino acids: CASSDGVNEQFF. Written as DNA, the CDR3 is TGCGCCAGCAGCGATGGGGTCAATGAGCAGTTCTTC.

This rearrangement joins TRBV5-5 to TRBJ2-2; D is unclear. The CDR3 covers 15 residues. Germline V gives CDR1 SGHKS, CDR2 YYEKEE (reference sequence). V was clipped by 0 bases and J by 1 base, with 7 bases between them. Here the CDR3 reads CASSLVQKNTGELFF. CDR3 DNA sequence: TGTGCCAGCAGCTTGGTCCAGAAGAACACCGGGGAGCTGTTTTTT. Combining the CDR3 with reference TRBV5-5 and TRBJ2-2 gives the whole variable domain DAGVTQSPTHLIKTRGQQVTLRCSPISGHKSVSWYQQVLGQGPQFIFQYYEKEERGRGNFPDRFSARQFPNYSSELNVNALLLGDSALYLCASSLVQKNTGELFFGEGSRLTVL.